This T cell receptor (beta chain) derives from a study of cytomegalovirus exposure and HLA in healthy donors. This CDR3 has 18 residues. V was pared by 1 base and J by 0 bases, with 16 bases between. Germline V gene sequence: CDR1 SGHRS, CDR2 YFSETQ. Clones were sequenced by immunoSEQ multiplex PCR, and TCRdb holds only the in-frame ones, with some missing. The sample includes about 140,000 clones, approximately 84% seen only once; the top ten take roughly 1.4%. The sequence was obtained from a woman under 40 in good health and CMV-seronegative. Sequenced input: PBMCs. The rearrangement joins TRBV5-1 to TRBJ2-2, with D possibly TRBD2 on 5 matching bases. The CDR3: CASSLIEWRRPNTGELFF. The CDR3 DNA sequence: TGCGCCAGCAGCTTGATTGAGTGGCGGAGGCCGAACACCGGGGAGCTGTTTTTT.